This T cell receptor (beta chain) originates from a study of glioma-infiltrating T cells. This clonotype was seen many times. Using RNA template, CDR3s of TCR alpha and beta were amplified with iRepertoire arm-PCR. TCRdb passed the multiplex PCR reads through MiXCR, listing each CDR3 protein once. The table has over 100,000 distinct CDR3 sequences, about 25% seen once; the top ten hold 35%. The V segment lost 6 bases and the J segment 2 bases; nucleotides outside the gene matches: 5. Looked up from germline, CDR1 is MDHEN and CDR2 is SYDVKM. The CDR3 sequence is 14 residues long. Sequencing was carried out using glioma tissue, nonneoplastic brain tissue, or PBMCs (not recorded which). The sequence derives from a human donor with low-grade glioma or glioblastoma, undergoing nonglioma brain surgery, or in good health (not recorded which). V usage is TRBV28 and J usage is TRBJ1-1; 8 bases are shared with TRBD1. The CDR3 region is CASSPGGANTEAFF. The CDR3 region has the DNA TGTGCCAGCAGCCCAGGGGGCGCAAACACTGAAGCTTTCTTT.